This TCR beta chain is drawn from a study of neurological immune-mediated disorders. Study results and limitations: Repertoires from 18 of 34 multiple sclerosis patients grouped phylogenetically into a related-CDR3 cluster, suggesting a possible signature.

The germline V gene has CDR1 ENHRY and CDR2 SYGVKD. Germline trimming cut 10 bases from V and 1 base from J; bases unmatched to any gene: 4. The CDR3 has 12 residues. The authors made cDNA by 5'RACE with 10-nucleotide random UMIs. A single run covered 15-18 subjects with over 170 million TCR-beta sequences. TCRdb re-derived calls from the 5' RACE reads in MiXCR, one entry per CDR3 protein. The data contain about 20,000 distinct CDR3 sequences, about 2.8% of them singletons. The table lists this clonotype with many counts. Its antigen is unknown. This rearrangement joins TRBV10-3 to TRBJ2-7; 7 bases map to TRBD1. The sample taken for sequencing was PBMCs. This TCR came from a woman in her late teens or twenties with multiple sclerosis. The CDR3 sequence is CATTTGSYEQYV. CDR3 in DNA: TGTGCCACAACGACAGGGTCCTACGAGCAGTACGTC.